This T cell receptor (beta chain) emerged from a study of CD8 T cells in ankylosing spondylitis. Study-level findings and limits: Earlier authors reported some of these motif variants in reactive arthritis synovial fluid and blood.

This clonotype was picked up many times. Its specificity is unknown. TCRdb re-called the 5' RACE reads with MiXCR, one entry per CDR3 protein. The sample lists fewer than 200,000 distinct CDR3 sequences, roughly 18% occurring once. Germline lookup yields CDR1 MNHEY and CDR2 SVGEGT. The trim removed 2 bases at V and 3 bases at J, leaving 16 bases unmatched. The CDR3 is made up of 18 amino acids. The rearrangement joins TRBV6-2 or TRBV6-3 to TRBJ2-7, with 7 bases lining up with TRBD1. Sequencing was carried out using blood, either unsorted or a sorted T cell fraction (not recorded which). The sequence came from a male donor aged 10 to 30 with ankylosing spondylitis or in good health (not recorded which). CDR3 sequence: CASSYNRPQDRSIYEQYF. Written as DNA, the CDR3 is TGTGCCAGCAGTTACAATAGACCTCAGGACAGGTCTATCTACGAGCAGTACTTC.